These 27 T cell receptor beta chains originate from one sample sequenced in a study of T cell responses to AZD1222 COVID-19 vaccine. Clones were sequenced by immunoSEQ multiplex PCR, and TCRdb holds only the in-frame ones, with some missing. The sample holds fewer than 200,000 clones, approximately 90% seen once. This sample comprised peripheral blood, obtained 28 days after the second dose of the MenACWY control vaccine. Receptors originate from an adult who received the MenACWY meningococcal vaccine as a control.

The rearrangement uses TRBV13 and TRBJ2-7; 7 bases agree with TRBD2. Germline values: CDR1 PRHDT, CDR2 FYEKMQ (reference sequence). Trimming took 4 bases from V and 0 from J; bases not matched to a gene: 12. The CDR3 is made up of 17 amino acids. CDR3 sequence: CASSSPRLAQSSYEQYF. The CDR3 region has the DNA TGTGCCAGCAGCTCCCCGCGACTAGCCCAAAGCTCCTACGAGCAGTACTTC. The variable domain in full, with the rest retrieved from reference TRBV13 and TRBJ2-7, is AAGVIQSPRHLIKEKRETATLKCYPIPRHDTVYWYQQGPGQDPQFLISFYEKMQSDKGSIPDRFSAQQFSDYHSELNMSSLELGDSALYFCASSSPRLAQSSYEQYFGPGTRLTVT.

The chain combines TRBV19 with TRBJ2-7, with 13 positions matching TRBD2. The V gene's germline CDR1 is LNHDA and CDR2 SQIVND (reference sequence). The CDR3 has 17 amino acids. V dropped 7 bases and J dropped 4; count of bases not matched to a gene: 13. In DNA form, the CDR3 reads TGTGCCAGTACCTCCGGGACTAGCGGGACCCCGAGGTACGAGCAGTACTTC. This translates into CASTSGTSGTPRYEQYF.

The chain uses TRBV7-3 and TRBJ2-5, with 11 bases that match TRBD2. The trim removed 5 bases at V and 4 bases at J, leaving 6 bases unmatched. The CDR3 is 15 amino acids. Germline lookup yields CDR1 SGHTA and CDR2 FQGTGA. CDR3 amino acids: CASSPLAGGGETQYF. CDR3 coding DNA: TGTGCCAGCAGCCCTTTAGCGGGAGGGGGAGAGACCCAGTACTTC.

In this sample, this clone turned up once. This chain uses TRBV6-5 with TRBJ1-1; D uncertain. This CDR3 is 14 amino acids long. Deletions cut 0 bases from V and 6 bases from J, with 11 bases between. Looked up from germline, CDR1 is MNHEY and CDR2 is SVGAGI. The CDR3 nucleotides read TGTGCCAGCAGTTACTCGAGCAGGATCGCTGAAGCTTTCTTT. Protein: CASSYSSRIAEAFF.

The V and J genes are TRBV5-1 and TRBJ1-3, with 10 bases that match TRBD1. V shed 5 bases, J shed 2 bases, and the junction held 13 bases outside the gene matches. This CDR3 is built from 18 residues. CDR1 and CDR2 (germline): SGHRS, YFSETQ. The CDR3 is CASRLYSFGQGAGNTIYF. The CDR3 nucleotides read TGCGCCAGCAGGTTATACTCCTTTGGACAGGGGGCTGGAAACACCATATATTTT.

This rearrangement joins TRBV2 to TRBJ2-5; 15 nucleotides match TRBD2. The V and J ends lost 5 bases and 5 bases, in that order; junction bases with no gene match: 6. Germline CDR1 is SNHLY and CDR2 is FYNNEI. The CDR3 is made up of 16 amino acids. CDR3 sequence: CASSPGLAGGLETQYF. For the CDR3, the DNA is TGTGCCAGCAGTCCAGGACTAGCGGGAGGGTTGGAGACCCAGTACTTC.

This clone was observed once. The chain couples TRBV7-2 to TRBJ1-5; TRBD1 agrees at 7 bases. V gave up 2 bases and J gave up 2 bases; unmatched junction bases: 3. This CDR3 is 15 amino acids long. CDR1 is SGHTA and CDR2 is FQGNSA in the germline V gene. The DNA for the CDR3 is TGTGCCAGCAGCTTAAATCAGGGGGGCAATCAGCCCCAGCATTTT. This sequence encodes CASSLNQGGNQPQHF.

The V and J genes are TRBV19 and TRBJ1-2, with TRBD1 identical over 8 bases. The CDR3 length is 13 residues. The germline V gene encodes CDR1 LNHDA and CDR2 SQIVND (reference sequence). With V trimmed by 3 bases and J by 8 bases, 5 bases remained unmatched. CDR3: CASSILDRAGYTF. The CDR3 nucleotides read TGTGCCAGTAGTATCCTGGACAGGGCAGGCTACACCTTC.

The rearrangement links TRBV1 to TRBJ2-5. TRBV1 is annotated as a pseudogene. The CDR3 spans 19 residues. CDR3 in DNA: TGCACCAGCAGCCAAAGGGGTGACAACCCGGGACCGCGGGAAGAGACCCAGTACTTC. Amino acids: CTSSQRGDNPGPREETQYF.

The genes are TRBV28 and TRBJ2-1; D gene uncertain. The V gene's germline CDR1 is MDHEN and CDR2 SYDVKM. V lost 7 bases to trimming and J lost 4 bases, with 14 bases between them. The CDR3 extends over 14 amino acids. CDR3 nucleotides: TGTGCCAGCACCACCGTCATGTATTACAATGAGCAGTTCTTC. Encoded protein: CASTTVMYYNEQFF.

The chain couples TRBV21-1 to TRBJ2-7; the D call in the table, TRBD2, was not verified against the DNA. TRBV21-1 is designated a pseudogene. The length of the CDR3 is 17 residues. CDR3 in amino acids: CASTTPRTSGKLDEQYF. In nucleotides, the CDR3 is TGTGCCAGCACCACACCTAGGACTAGCGGGAAACTGGACGAGCAGTACTTC.

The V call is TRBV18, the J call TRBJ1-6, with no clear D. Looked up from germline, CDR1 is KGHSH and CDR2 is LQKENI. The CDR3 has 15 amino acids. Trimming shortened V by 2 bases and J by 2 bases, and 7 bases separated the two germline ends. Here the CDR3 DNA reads TGTGCCAGCTCACCAGGGATCACCTATAATTCACCCCTCCACTTT. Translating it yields CASSPGITYNSPLHF.

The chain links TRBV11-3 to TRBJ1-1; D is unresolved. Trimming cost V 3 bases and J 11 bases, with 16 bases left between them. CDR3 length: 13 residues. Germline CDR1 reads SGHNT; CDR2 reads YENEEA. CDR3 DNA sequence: TGTGCCAGCAGCTTGAACGGTTCCCCTGGGGCTTTCTTT. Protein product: CASSLNGSPGAFF.

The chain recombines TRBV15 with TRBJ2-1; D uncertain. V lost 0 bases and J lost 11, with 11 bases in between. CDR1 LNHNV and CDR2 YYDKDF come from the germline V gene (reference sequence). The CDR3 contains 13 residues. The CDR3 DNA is TGTGCCACCAGCAGAGATCCGCCCCTCCAGCAGTTCTTC. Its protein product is CATSRDPPLQQFF.

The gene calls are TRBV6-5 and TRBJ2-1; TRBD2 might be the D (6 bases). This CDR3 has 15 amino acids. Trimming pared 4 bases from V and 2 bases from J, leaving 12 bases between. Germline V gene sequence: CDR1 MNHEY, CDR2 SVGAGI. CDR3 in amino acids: CASSWQRATYNEQFF. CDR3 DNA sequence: TGTGCCAGCAGTTGGCAGCGGGCAACCTACAATGAGCAGTTCTTC.

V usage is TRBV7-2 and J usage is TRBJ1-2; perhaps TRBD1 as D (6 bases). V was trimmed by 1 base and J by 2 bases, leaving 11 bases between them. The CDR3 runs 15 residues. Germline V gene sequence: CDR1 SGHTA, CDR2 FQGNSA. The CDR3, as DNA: TGTGCCAGCAGCTTAGAATTAGGACAGAACTATGGCTACACCTTC. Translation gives CASSLELGQNYGYTF.

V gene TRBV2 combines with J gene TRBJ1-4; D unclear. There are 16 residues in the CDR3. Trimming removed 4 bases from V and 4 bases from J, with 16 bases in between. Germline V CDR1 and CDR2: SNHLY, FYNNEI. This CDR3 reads CASSAFSTEDNEKLFF. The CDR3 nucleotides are TGTGCCAGCAGTGCCTTCTCGACGGAAGATAATGAAAAACTGTTTTTT.

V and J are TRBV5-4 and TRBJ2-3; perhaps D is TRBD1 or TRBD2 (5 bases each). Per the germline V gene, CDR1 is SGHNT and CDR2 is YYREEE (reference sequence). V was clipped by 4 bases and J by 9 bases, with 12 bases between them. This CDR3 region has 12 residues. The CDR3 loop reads CASSPGTGTQYF. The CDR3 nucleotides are TGTGCCAGCAGCCCCGGGACGGGGACGCAGTATTTT.

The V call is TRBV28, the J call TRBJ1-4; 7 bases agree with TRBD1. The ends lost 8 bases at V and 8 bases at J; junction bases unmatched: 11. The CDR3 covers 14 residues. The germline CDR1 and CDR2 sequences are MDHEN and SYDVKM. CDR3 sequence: CASLTGEFGEKLFF. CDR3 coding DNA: TGTGCCAGCCTAACAGGGGAGTTTGGAGAAAAACTGTTTTTT.

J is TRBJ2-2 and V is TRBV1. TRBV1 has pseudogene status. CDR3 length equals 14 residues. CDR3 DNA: TGCACCAGCAAGGGACCCCGAAACACCGGGGAGCTGTTTTTT. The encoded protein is CTSKGPRNTGELFF.

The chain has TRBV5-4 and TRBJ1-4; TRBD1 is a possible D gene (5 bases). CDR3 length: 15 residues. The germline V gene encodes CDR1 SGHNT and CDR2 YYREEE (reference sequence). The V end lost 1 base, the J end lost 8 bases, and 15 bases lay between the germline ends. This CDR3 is CASSLWGARGEKLFF. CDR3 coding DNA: TGTGCCAGCAGCTTGTGGGGCGCTAGAGGGGAAAAACTGTTTTTT.

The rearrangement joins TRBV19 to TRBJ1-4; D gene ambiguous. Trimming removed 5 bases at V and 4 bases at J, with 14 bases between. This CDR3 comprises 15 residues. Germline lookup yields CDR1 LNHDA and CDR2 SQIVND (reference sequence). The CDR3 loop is CASSGPNRGNEKLFF. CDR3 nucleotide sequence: TGTGCCAGTAGTGGACCAAACCGGGGTAATGAAAAACTGTTTTTT.

CDR3 loop: CATSRDPGGTGELFF. CDR3 DNA sequence: TGTGCCACCAGCCGAGACCCGGGGGGTACCGGGGAGCTGTTTTTT. This chain uses TRBV24-1 with TRBJ2-2; TRBD2 matches 7 bases. This CDR3 comprises 15 residues. V lost 7 bases and J lost 5; bases outside the gene matches: 9. Germline assignment: CDR1 KGHDR and CDR2 SFDVKD.

The CDR3: CASNTLGYNEQFF. As DNA, the CDR3 is TGTGCCAGCAACACCCTAGGTTACAATGAGCAGTTCTTC. V usage is TRBV7-9 and J usage is TRBJ2-1; D unclear. The V gene lost 7 bases and the J gene lost 4 bases, with 11 bases spanning the gap. The CDR3 runs to 13 residues. Germline values: CDR1 SEHNR, CDR2 FQNEAQ (reference sequence).

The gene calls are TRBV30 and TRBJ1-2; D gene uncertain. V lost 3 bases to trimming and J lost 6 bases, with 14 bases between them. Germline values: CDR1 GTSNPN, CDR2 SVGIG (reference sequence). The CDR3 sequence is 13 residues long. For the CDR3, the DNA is TGTGCCTGGAGACACGGGGAGGTAAATGGCTACACCTTC. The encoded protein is CAWRHGEVNGYTF. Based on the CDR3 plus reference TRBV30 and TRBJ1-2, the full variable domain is SQTIHQWPATLVQPVGSPLSLECTVEGTSNPNLYWYRQAAGRGLQLLFYSVGIGQISSEVPQNLSASRPQDRQFILSSKKLLLSDSGFYLCAWRHGEVNGYTFGSGTRLTVV.

As DNA, the CDR3 is TGTGCCAGCAGCCAAGATCCCACGTGGACAGCCATGCCCTACGAGCAGTACTTC. Amino acid sequence: CASSQDPTWTAMPYEQYF. This rearrangement joins TRBV4-2 to TRBJ2-7; a weak D match, TRBD1 (6 bases). In germline, CDR1 is LGHNA, CDR2 YNFKEQ. The CDR3 consists of 18 residues. V lost 0 bases, J lost 2 bases, and 20 bases lay in between.

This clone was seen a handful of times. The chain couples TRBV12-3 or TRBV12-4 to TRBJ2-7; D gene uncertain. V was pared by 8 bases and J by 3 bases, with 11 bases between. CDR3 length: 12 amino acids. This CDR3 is CASCGLNYEQYF. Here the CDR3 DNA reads TGTGCCAGCTGCGGCCTAAACTACGAGCAGTACTTC.